This TCR beta chain was obtained from a study of T cells in Graves' hyperthyroidism and ophthalmopathy. Study results and limitations: A 13 V-J signature model discriminated ophthalmopathy versus stable hyperthyroidism. Blood also carried most thyroid clonotypes expanded above 0.001.

Each patient was aged 18 to 65 and had newly diagnosed hyperthyroidism of under 2 months' duration. Criteria for exclusion of patients were uncontrolled infection, other autoimmune disease, pregnancy or lactation. This clonotype was picked up many times. Its antigen is undetermined. Researchers amplified the TCR beta CDR3 regions from RNA transcripts. The TCR CDR3 first-round RT-PCR relied on the HTBI primer set. TCRdb processed the multiplex PCR reads anew with MiXCR; each CDR3 protein has one entry. Of approximately 330,000 distinct CDR3 sequences in the sample, 15% to 20% were seen once. CDR1 is SGHAT and CDR2 is FQDESV in the germline V gene (reference sequence). Trimming stripped 5 bases from V and 1 base from J, with 8 bases between. The CDR3 spans 13 residues.

The sample taken for sequencing was blood. The rearrangement links TRBV11-1 to TRBJ1-1; no reliable D call. The source is a woman in her 50s with Graves' hyperthyroidism. The CDR3 here is CASSEGWNTEAFF. DNA of the CDR3: TGTGCCAGCAGCGAGGGTTGGAACACTGAAGCTTTCTTT.